Presented here are 2 T cell receptor beta chains from one specimen sequenced in a study of T-cell reconstitution after alpha-beta-depleted transplantation in children. Preparation of the TCRbeta library was carried out with unique molecular identifiers. TCRdb itself ran the PCR reads through MiXCR, one entry per CDR3 protein. The table includes 480,000 or so distinct CDR3 sequences, roughly a tenth detected once. This specimen consisted of PBMCs, obtained before TCRalphabeta/CD19-depleted stem cell transplant. The receptors come from a child younger than 10 with inherited bone marrow failure, due to receive a stem cell transplant.

This clonotype has a count of ten or more. The chain couples TRBV2 to TRBJ1-5; D uncertain. Germline V gene lookup returns CDR1 SNHLY and CDR2 FYNNEI. Trimming shortened V by 7 bases and J by 1 base, and 5 bases separated the two germline ends. This CDR3 has 12 residues. The CDR3 nucleotides are TGTGCCAGCAAACGGAGCAATCAGCCCCAGCATTTT. Protein sequence: CASKRSNQPQHF.

The chain carries TRBV20-1 and TRBJ1-2; D is uncertain. V lost 7 bases, J lost 4 bases, and 10 bases lay in between. From germline, CDR1 is DFQATT and CDR2 SNEGSKA (reference sequence). The CDR3 runs to 11 residues. CDR3 amino acids: CSDEEGYGYTF. Written as DNA, the CDR3 is TGCAGTGACGAGGAAGGCTATGGCTACACCTTC.